These 20 T cell receptor beta chains were sequenced from one sample in a study of neoadjuvant nivolumab and ipilimumab in lung cancer. Assay: immunoSEQ multiplex PCR; the TCRdb copy retains only in-frame clones and omits some. The sample lists some 20,000 clones; roughly 80% were seen once. This sample comprised tumor tissue, obtained after neoadjuvant nivolumab, alone or with ipilimumab, at or shortly before surgery. The receptors come from an adult with non-small cell lung cancer.

This clone has more than one count but fewer than ten. V gene TRBV18 combines with J gene TRBJ1-4, with 7 positions matching TRBD1. The V gene end was trimmed by 0 bases and the J gene end by 6 bases; junction bases not matched to a gene: 10. CDR3 size: 17 residues. Germline loops: CDR1 KGHSH, CDR2 LQKENI. CDR3: CASSPPEGRGGYEKLFF. In DNA form, the CDR3 reads TGTGCCAGCTCACCACCGGAGGGCAGGGGGGGATATGAAAAACTGTTTTTT.

The chain is built from TRBV4-1 and TRBJ2-7, with 7 bases identical to TRBD1. The CDR3 runs to 15 residues. From germline, CDR1 is MGHRA and CDR2 YSYEKL. Trimming at V came to 2 bases and at J to 2 bases, leaving 6 bases not matched to a gene. The CDR3 DNA reads as TGCGCCAGCAGCCAACCGGGACAGATTACCTACGAGCAGTACTTC. This translates into CASSQPGQITYEQYF.

The rearrangement uses TRBV5-4 and TRBJ2-2; possible D gene TRBD1, 6 bases. The ends were cut back, 3 bases at V and 4 bases at J, with 22 bases in the middle. CDR1 SGHNT and CDR2 YYREEE come from the germline V gene (reference sequence). The CDR3 sequence is 18 residues long. CDR3 bases: TGTGCCAGCAGCTCACCGTCACCGGGACACGGTGGCACCGGGGAGCTGTTTTTT. Translation gives CASSSPSPGHGGTGELFF.

J is TRBJ2-7 and V is TRBV5-1; D unresolved. Trimming shortened V by 3 bases and J by 5 bases, and 15 bases separated the two germline ends. CDR1 and CDR2 from the germline V gene are SGHRS and YFSETQ. CDR3 length: 14 amino acids. CDR3 amino acids: CASSYALLIDEQYF. CDR3 in DNA: TGCGCCAGCAGCTACGCCCTACTCATCGACGAGCAGTACTTC.

The V and J genes are TRBV4-3 and TRBJ1-5; D gene unclear. Germline CDR1 reads LGHNA; CDR2 reads YSLEER. The CDR3 length is 14 residues. The V gene lost 4 bases and the J gene lost 0 bases, with 7 bases spanning the gap. CDR3 DNA: TGCGCCAGCAGCCTGACTCATAGCAATCAGCCCCAGCATTTT. Encoded protein: CASSLTHSNQPQHF.

This rearrangement joins TRBV5-5 to TRBJ1-1; a possible D gene is TRBD1 (5 bases). Between the trimmed V and J ends, which lost 5 bases and 0 bases, there was a span of 8 bases. From germline, CDR1 is SGHKS and CDR2 YYEKEE (reference sequence). The CDR3 totals 13 residues. Written as DNA, the CDR3 is TGTGCCAGCAGGGGGACGCTGAACACTGAAGCTTTCTTT. It encodes CASRGTLNTEAFF.

The genes are TRBV5-1 and TRBJ2-3; D remains ambiguous. The V and J ends lost 5 bases and 2 bases respectively, with 6 bases between them. CDR1 and CDR2 from the germline V gene are SGHRS and YFSETQ. There are 12 residues in the CDR3. The CDR3 coding sequence is TGCGCCAGCAGGGGCCTCACAGATACGCAGTATTTT. This gives the protein CASRGLTDTQYF.

The genes are TRBV14 and TRBJ2-7; a weak D match, TRBD2 (6 bases). The CDR3 is 13 residues long. V dropped 4 bases and J dropped 5 bases, with 12 bases sitting between them. Per the germline V gene, CDR1 is SGHDN and CDR2 is FVKESK. CDR3 coding DNA: TGTGCCAGCAGCCGACTAGTTACTCACGAGCAGTACTTC. This encodes CASSRLVTHEQYF. Filled out from reference TRBV14 and TRBJ2-7, the complete variable domain reads EAGVTQFPSHSVIEKGQTVTLRCDPISGHDNLYWYRRVMGKEIKFLLHFVKESKQDESGMPNNRFLAERTGGTYSTLKVQPAELEDSGVYFCASSRLVTHEQYFGPGTRLTVT.

The V call is TRBV7-2, the J call TRBJ2-5; possibly TRBD2 for D (6 bases). The CDR3 extends over 14 amino acids. Germline V CDR1 and CDR2: SGHTA, FQGNSA. Trimming removed 1 base from V and 4 bases from J, with 10 bases in between. CDR3 loop: CASSLVGGPETQYF. The CDR3 DNA sequence: TGTGCCAGCAGCTTAGTCGGAGGGCCAGAGACCCAGTACTTC.

The chain recombines TRBV7-9 with TRBJ2-7; D remains ambiguous. The germline V and J ends were trimmed by 3 bases and 3 bases, with 9 bases remaining between them. This CDR3 is built from 13 residues. The germline CDR1 and CDR2 sequences are SEHNR and FQNEAQ (reference sequence). CDR3 protein: CASSLLGIYEQYF. The DNA for the CDR3 is TGTGCCAGCAGCTTGTTGGGAATCTACGAGCAGTACTTC.

This chain uses TRBV9 with TRBJ1-3; no reliable D call. The CDR3 contains 14 residues. Per the germline V gene, CDR1 is SGDLS and CDR2 is YYNGEE. The V end lost 0 bases, the J end lost 4 bases, and 8 bases lay between the germline ends. The CDR3 here is CASSVEIGGNTIYF. The CDR3 DNA is TGTGCCAGCAGCGTAGAAATTGGGGGAAACACCATATATTTT.

This clone was recorded once. The gene calls are TRBV14 and TRBJ2-7; TRBD1 or TRBD2 may be the D gene (5 bases each). V gave up 4 bases and J gave up 0 bases, with 19 bases separating them. The CDR3 has 17 amino acids. The germline V gene encodes CDR1 SGHDN and CDR2 FVKESK. CDR3 nucleotide sequence: TGTGCCAGCAGCCGCCGCGCCGGGACGGGAAGCTCCTACGAGCAGTACTTC. As protein: CASSRRAGTGSSYEQYF.

V is TRBV5-1 and J is TRBJ2-1; D is undetermined. Germline V gene lookup returns CDR1 SGHRS and CDR2 YFSETQ. The length of the CDR3 is 13 residues. The V and J ends lost 3 bases and 2 bases respectively, with 6 bases between them. For the CDR3, the DNA is TGCGCCAGCAGCTCAAGAGCCTACAATGAGCAGTTCTTC. Protein sequence: CASSSRAYNEQFF. Drawing the rest from reference TRBV5-1 and TRBJ2-1, the complete variable domain is KAGVTQTPRYLIKTRGQQVTLSCSPISGHRSVSWYQQTPGQGLQFLFEYFSETQRNKGNFPGRFSGRQFSNSRSEMNVSTLELGDSALYLCASSSRAYNEQFFGPGTRLTVL.

The J gene is TRBJ1-2, the V gene TRBV4-3, with 10 bases lining up with TRBD1. Germline V gives CDR1 LGHNA, CDR2 YSLEER. CDR3 length: 18 amino acids. The V segment lost 1 base and the J segment 4 bases; nucleotides outside the gene matches: 12. CDR3 residues: CASSQGLGTGASFYGYTF. The CDR3 DNA sequence: TGCGCCAGCAGCCAAGGTTTAGGGACAGGGGCCTCTTTCTATGGCTACACCTTC.

The V call is TRBV28, the J call TRBJ2-7, with 12 positions matching TRBD1. V was clipped by 4 bases and J by 4 bases; unmatched bases: 8. The CDR3 sequence is 16 residues long. The germline gives CDR1 MDHEN, CDR2 SYDVKM. CDR3 protein: CASSWAPGQGAYEQYF. For the CDR3, the DNA is TGTGCCAGCAGTTGGGCCCCGGGACAGGGGGCGTACGAGCAGTACTTC.

V usage is TRBV19 and J usage is TRBJ2-7, with a possible D match to TRBD1 (6 bases). V shed 7 bases and J shed 6 bases, with 13 bases lying between them. The CDR3 consists of 12 residues. Looked up from germline, CDR1 is LNHDA and CDR2 is SQIVND (reference sequence). This CDR3 reads CASMGTLPEQYF. The CDR3 nucleotides read TGTGCCAGTATGGGGACACTCCCCGAGCAGTACTTC. Full variable domain (remainder filled in from reference TRBV19 and TRBJ2-7): DGGITQSPKYLFRKEGQNVTLSCEQNLNHDAMYWYRQDPGQGLRLIYYSQIVNDFQKGDIAEGYSVSREKKESFPLTVTSAQKNPTAFYLCASMGTLPEQYFGPGTRLTVT.

V is TRBV7-2 and J is TRBJ2-7, with D possibly matching TRBD1 (8 bases). V lost 4 bases and J lost 3, with 22 bases in between. CDR3 length equals 17 residues. Germline values: CDR1 SGHTA, CDR2 FQGNSA. CDR3 sequence reads: CASSSLGGGGQGYEQYF. The CDR3 region has the DNA TGTGCCAGCAGCTCTTTAGGGGGGGGAGGACAGGGCTACGAGCAGTACTTC.

The V gene is TRBV30, the J gene TRBJ1-1; unclear D gene. Germline V gene data show CDR1 as GTSNPN and CDR2 as SVGIG (reference sequence). Trimming removed 0 bases from V and 2 bases from J, with 7 bases in between. The length of the CDR3 is 13 residues. CDR3 sequence: CAWSVRRNTEAFF. The CDR3 nucleotides read TGTGCCTGGAGTGTACGGAGAAACACTGAAGCTTTCTTT.

J is TRBJ1-5 and V is TRBV6-1; unclear D gene. V was cut by 6 bases and J by 1 base, with 10 bases left in between. CDR3 length: 14 residues. Germline assignment: CDR1 MNHNS and CDR2 SASEGT. DNA of the CDR3: TGTGCCAGCAGGAGTGGTGAGAGCAATCAGCCCCAGCATTTT. This sequence encodes CASRSGESNQPQHF.

This chain uses TRBV10-3 with TRBJ2-7; 8 positions agree with TRBD2. Germline CDR1 is ENHRY and CDR2 is SYGVKD. This CDR3 contains 16 residues. The V segment lost 5 bases and the J segment 2 bases; nucleotides outside the gene matches: 11. CDR3 amino acids: CAISRLLSGGTYEQYF. Here the CDR3 DNA reads TGTGCCATCAGTCGCTTACTGAGCGGGGGAACCTACGAGCAGTACTTC.